This T cell receptor beta chain was recovered during a study of blood T cell repertoires in COVID-19. Overall study context: Italy, Spain and the United States were the sources of the convalescent and acute COVID-19 samples. From T cells, B-cell-depleted T cells, or PBMCs came the material, which was cDNA or gDNA.

Germline V lookup: CDR1 SQVTM, CDR2 ANQGSEA. The V gene end was trimmed by 2 bases and the J gene end by 4 bases; junction bases not matched to a gene: 11. The CDR3 runs 17 residues. Per the original data handling: From reference gene primer amplification, estimates of nucleated cell counts were derived. The data were produced by immunoSEQ multiplex PCR, yet TCRdb's version contains in-frame clones alone and is incomplete. V and J calls and clone size are copied from that table; D and trimming were computed from the DNA. This table has about 350,000 clones, 75% to 90% appearing once. This clonotype was obtained from a woman aged 55-69 years with COVID-19, enrolled during active disease. The V gene is TRBV29-1, the J gene TRBJ1-2; 12 nucleotides line up with TRBD1. The sequenced sample consisted of peripheral blood. The CDR3 loop reads CSVESRSGTGGAYGYTF. The CDR3 DNA follows: TGCAGCGTTGAAAGCCGCTCCGGGACAGGGGGCGCCTATGGCTACACCTTC.